This T cell receptor beta chain was recorded in a study of blood T cells in healthy people across ages. V dropped 2 bases and J dropped 6; count of bases not matched to a gene: 13. Germline V lookup: CDR1 SGHDN, CDR2 FVKESK. The CDR3 length is 17 residues. Isolation per sample recovered at least 6 million PBMCs. Combining a sample-barcoded 5' primer with a J-beta primer mix, a second PCR ran for 7 to 11 cycles. MiXCR, run by TCRdb on the 5' RACE reads, gives a single entry per CDR3 protein. The sample lists about 1.8 million distinct CDR3 sequences; roughly 52% were seen once. The chain uses TRBV14 and TRBJ1-2; 9 bases map to TRBD1. Input material: blood. This clonotype originated in a woman in her thirties or forties in good health. The CDR3 region is CASSQTLPSGQGHGYTF. The CDR3 coding sequence is TGTGCCAGCAGCCAAACCCTACCGTCGGGACAGGGCCATGGCTACACCTTC.